This is a list of T cell receptor beta chains from one sample in a study of T-cell memory formation after mild COVID-19. Each CDR3 protein gets one entry after TCRdb re-called the 5' RACE reads with MiXCR. Of tens of thousands of distinct CDR3 sequences in the sample, roughly 15% were seen once. Sequenced material: PBMCs or a T cell subset sorted from them (not recorded which). The origin of the receptors is a man younger than 35 who had mild COVID-19 (a few samples of this study predate the infection). Cell type and time point are not known. The CDR3 runs from the conserved cysteine through the conserved F or W. The D gene is left open where the match is weak. For some rows the clone size is stated as once, few or many, or as a class when expanded; others skip it.

v_call: TRBV30; d_call: TRBD2; j_call: TRBJ2-5; clone_size: few; cdr3_aa: CAWSELGLAGGQETQYF; cdr3_nt: TGTGCCTGGAGCGAACTCGGACTAGCGGGGGGCCAAGAGACCCAGTACTTC
v_call: TRBV11-2; d_call: .; j_call: TRBJ2-5; clone_size: many; cdr3_aa: CASSLDNRAREETQYF; cdr3_nt: TGTGCCAGCAGCTTAGATAATAGGGCCAGGGAAGAGACCCAGTACTTC
v_call: TRBV3-1; d_call: .; j_call: TRBJ2-5; clone_size: .; cdr3_aa: CASSQEGTHQETQYF; cdr3_nt: TGTGCCAGCAGCCAAGAGGGGACTCATCAAGAGACCCAGTACTTC
v_call: TRBV6-5; d_call: TRBD1; j_call: TRBJ2-1; clone_size: .; cdr3_aa: CASSYFGQGANEQFF; cdr3_nt: TGTGCCAGCAGTTACTTCGGACAGGGGGCCAATGAGCAGTTCTTC
v_call: TRBV18; d_call: TRBD2; j_call: TRBJ2-5; clone_size: .; cdr3_aa: CASSPRTSPQTQYF; cdr3_nt: TGTGCCAGCTCACCTAGGACTAGCCCGCAGACCCAGTACTTC
v_call: TRBV20-1; d_call: .; j_call: TRBJ2-7; clone_size: .; cdr3_aa: CSATDRISYEQYF; cdr3_nt: TGCAGTGCCACGGACCGTATTTCCTACGAGCAGTACTTC
v_call: TRBV12-3/TRBV12-4; d_call: TRBD2; j_call: TRBJ2-5; clone_size: .; cdr3_aa: CASSKGLAGGLETQYF; cdr3_nt: TGTGCCAGCAGTAAGGGACTAGCGGGGGGGCTGGAGACCCAGTACTTC
v_call: TRBV7-2; d_call: TRBD2; j_call: TRBJ2-1; clone_size: .; cdr3_aa: CASSQYLPGLAGVDSYNEQFF; cdr3_nt: TGTGCCAGCAGCCAATACCTCCCGGGACTAGCGGGGGTTGACTCCTACAATGAGCAGTTCTTC
v_call: TRBV19; d_call: TRBD2; j_call: TRBJ2-1; clone_size: few; cdr3_aa: CASGAGGSSYNEQFF; cdr3_nt: TGTGCCAGTGGAGCCGGGGGGAGCTCCTACAATGAGCAGTTCTTC
v_call: TRBV29-1; d_call: .; j_call: TRBJ2-5; clone_size: many; cdr3_aa: CSVGRVQETQYF; cdr3_nt: TGCAGCGTTGGCAGGGTCCAAGAGACCCAGTACTTC
v_call: TRBV2; d_call: .; j_call: TRBJ1-5; clone_size: .; cdr3_aa: CASGTAAVTTSNQPQHF; cdr3_nt: TGTGCCAGCGGGACGGCTGCCGTCACAACTAGCAATCAGCCCCAGCATTTT
v_call: TRBV4-3; d_call: TRBD1; j_call: TRBJ1-2; clone_size: few; cdr3_aa: CASSLSRDRGGYGYTF; cdr3_nt: TGCGCCAGCAGCCTGTCCCGGGACAGGGGAGGCTATGGCTACACCTTC
v_call: TRBV2; d_call: .; j_call: TRBJ2-6; clone_size: few; cdr3_aa: CAAPEGGGGANVLTF; cdr3_nt: TGTGCCGCCCCCGAGGGGGGCGGTGGGGCCAACGTCCTGACTTTC
v_call: TRBV6-2/TRBV6-3; d_call: .; j_call: TRBJ1-2; clone_size: .; cdr3_aa: CASSLPSGGYGYTF; cdr3_nt: TGTGCCAGCAGCCTGCCCTCAGGTGGTTATGGCTACACCTTC
v_call: TRBV6-5; d_call: .; j_call: TRBJ2-1; clone_size: many; cdr3_aa: CASSYSNLGGLYEQFF; cdr3_nt: TGTGCCAGCAGTTACTCGAATCTCGGGGGCCTCTATGAGCAGTTCTTC
v_call: TRBV7-6; d_call: TRBD1; j_call: TRBJ2-2; clone_size: few; cdr3_aa: CASRTGVEDTGELFF; cdr3_nt: TGTGCCAGCAGGACAGGGGTAGAAGACACCGGGGAGCTGTTTTTT
v_call: TRBV28; d_call: .; j_call: TRBJ1-1; clone_size: .; cdr3_aa: CASSFYRGASTEAFF; cdr3_nt: TGTGCCAGCAGTTTTTACCGGGGGGCGAGCACTGAAGCTTTCTTT
v_call: TRBV4-3; d_call: .; j_call: TRBJ1-1; clone_size: .; cdr3_aa: CASSQGLGPLEAFF; cdr3_nt: TGCGCCAGCAGCCAAGGCCTGGGCCCCTTAGAAGCTTTCTTT
v_call: TRBV6-2/TRBV6-3; d_call: TRBD1; j_call: TRBJ2-2; clone_size: few; cdr3_aa: CASSRDSTGTGELFF; cdr3_nt: TGTGCCAGCAGCCGGGACAGTACAGGGACCGGGGAGCTGTTTTTT
v_call: TRBV4-3; d_call: .; j_call: TRBJ2-7; clone_size: .; cdr3_aa: CASSQESAAMLEQYF; cdr3_nt: TGCGCCAGCAGCCAAGAATCGGCAGCGATGCTCGAGCAGTACTTC
v_call: TRBV7-2; d_call: .; j_call: TRBJ1-2; clone_size: .; cdr3_aa: CASSLGERGDGYTF; cdr3_nt: TGTGCCAGCAGCCTTGGTGAAAGGGGGGATGGCTACACCTTC
v_call: TRBV27; d_call: .; j_call: TRBJ1-5; clone_size: .; cdr3_aa: CASSTLPRAPNQPQHF; cdr3_nt: TGTGCCAGCAGCACCCTTCCCCGGGCCCCCAATCAGCCCCAGCATTTT
v_call: TRBV15; d_call: .; j_call: TRBJ2-5; clone_size: many; cdr3_aa: CATSARKGLGETQYF; cdr3_nt: TGTGCCACCAGCGCACGTAAGGGTTTGGGAGAGACCCAGTACTTC
v_call: TRBV9; d_call: TRBD2; j_call: TRBJ2-3; clone_size: .; cdr3_aa: CASSGSGTRTDTQYF; cdr3_nt: TGTGCCAGCAGTGGTAGCGGGACTAGAACAGATACGCAGTATTTT
v_call: TRBV3-1; d_call: .; j_call: TRBJ1-2; clone_size: .; cdr3_aa: CASSRRGWDGYTF; cdr3_nt: TGTGCCAGCAGCCGAAGGGGGTGGGATGGCTACACCTTC
v_call: TRBV6-5; d_call: .; j_call: TRBJ2-7; clone_size: .; cdr3_aa: CASSYYGSSYEQYF; cdr3_nt: TGTGCCAGCAGTTACTACGGCAGCTCCTACGAGCAGTACTTC
v_call: TRBV6-6; d_call: TRBD2; j_call: TRBJ2-7; clone_size: .; cdr3_aa: CASSYSKVTSLDTKQYF; cdr3_nt: TGTGCCAGCAGTTACTCGAAGGTGACTAGCCTAGATACGAAGCAGTACTTC
v_call: TRBV4-2; d_call: .; j_call: TRBJ2-7; clone_size: .; cdr3_aa: CTSSQDLAWNGEQYF; cdr3_nt: TGTACCAGCAGCCAAGATCTAGCGTGGAACGGAGAGCAGTACTTC
v_call: TRBV11-2; d_call: .; j_call: TRBJ2-5; clone_size: .; cdr3_aa: CASSLVRSADTKKTQYF; cdr3_nt: TGTGCCAGCAGCTTAGTTAGATCTGCGGACACCAAAAAGACCCAGTACTTC
v_call: TRBV4-1; d_call: .; j_call: TRBJ1-2; clone_size: .; cdr3_aa: CASGQEGTGNYGYTF; cdr3_nt: TGCGCCAGCGGCCAAGAAGGAACCGGAAACTATGGCTACACCTTC
v_call: TRBV4-3; d_call: TRBD2; j_call: TRBJ2-3; clone_size: .; cdr3_aa: CASSRTSGDTQYF; cdr3_nt: TGCGCCAGCAGCCGGACTAGCGGAGATACGCAGTATTTT
v_call: TRBV4-3; d_call: TRBD1; j_call: TRBJ2-7; clone_size: few; cdr3_aa: CASSLHRGSYEQYF; cdr3_nt: TGCGCCAGCAGCCTACACAGGGGTTCCTACGAGCAGTACTTC
v_call: TRBV19; d_call: TRBD1; j_call: TRBJ2-6; clone_size: few; cdr3_aa: CASSMMGTGNGGANVLTF; cdr3_nt: TGTGCCAGTAGTATGATGGGGACAGGGAATGGAGGGGCCAACGTCCTGACTTTC
v_call: TRBV7-8; d_call: TRBD1; j_call: TRBJ2-4; clone_size: many; cdr3_aa: CASSLNDRALAKNIQYF; cdr3_nt: TGTGCCAGCAGCTTAAACGACAGGGCCCTAGCCAAAAACATTCAGTACTTC
v_call: TRBV4-3; d_call: .; j_call: TRBJ2-3; clone_size: .; cdr3_aa: CASIPTWTRADTQYF; cdr3_nt: TGCGCCAGCATACCCACATGGACCCGGGCTGATACGCAGTATTTT
v_call: TRBV7-3; d_call: TRBD2; j_call: TRBJ2-1; clone_size: .; cdr3_aa: CASSQGASGGNEQFF; cdr3_nt: TGTGCCAGCAGCCAAGGGGCTAGCGGGGGCAATGAGCAGTTCTTC
v_call: TRBV7-9; d_call: .; j_call: TRBJ2-3; clone_size: few; cdr3_aa: CASSRQPHTDTQYF; cdr3_nt: TGTGCCAGCAGCCGCCAGCCACACACAGATACGCAGTATTTT
v_call: TRBV29-1; d_call: TRBD1; j_call: TRBJ1-2; clone_size: few; cdr3_aa: CSVNRGLNYGYTF; cdr3_nt: TGCAGCGTAAACAGGGGGCTTAACTATGGCTACACCTTC
v_call: TRBV12-3/TRBV12-4; d_call: TRBD2; j_call: TRBJ2-2; clone_size: .; cdr3_aa: CASSPPGGGELFF; cdr3_nt: TGTGCCAGCAGTCCCCCGGGGGGCGGGGAGCTGTTTTTT
v_call: TRBV4-1; d_call: .; j_call: TRBJ1-5; clone_size: .; cdr3_aa: CASSQVSELSNQPQHF; cdr3_nt: TGCGCCAGCAGCCAAGTATCGGAGTTAAGCAATCAGCCCCAGCATTTT
v_call: TRBV4-1; d_call: .; j_call: TRBJ2-1; clone_size: .; cdr3_aa: CASSKDSYNEQFF; cdr3_nt: TGCGCCAGCAGCAAAGATTCTTACAATGAGCAGTTCTTC
v_call: TRBV7-9; d_call: .; j_call: TRBJ2-7; clone_size: few; cdr3_aa: CASSLGFQGNSYEQYF; cdr3_nt: TGTGCCAGCAGCTTAGGGTTTCAGGGAAACTCCTACGAGCAGTACTTC
v_call: TRBV7-2; d_call: .; j_call: TRBJ1-1; clone_size: few; cdr3_aa: CASSLVPVSTEAFF; cdr3_nt: TGTGCCAGCAGCTTAGTCCCAGTTTCCACTGAAGCTTTCTTT
v_call: TRBV20-1; d_call: .; j_call: TRBJ1-1; clone_size: .; cdr3_aa: CSVNPGVTEAFF; cdr3_nt: TGCAGTGTAAACCCAGGGGTCACTGAAGCTTTCTTT
v_call: TRBV12-3/TRBV12-4; d_call: TRBD2; j_call: TRBJ2-2; clone_size: many; cdr3_aa: CASSPGTSGGSNTGELFF; cdr3_nt: TGTGCCAGCAGTCCCGGGACTAGCGGGGGTTCGAACACCGGGGAGCTGTTTTTT
v_call: TRBV10-3; d_call: .; j_call: TRBJ2-7; clone_size: .; cdr3_aa: CAISESPGIYEQYF; cdr3_nt: TGTGCCATCAGTGAGTCGCCAGGGATCTACGAGCAGTACTTC